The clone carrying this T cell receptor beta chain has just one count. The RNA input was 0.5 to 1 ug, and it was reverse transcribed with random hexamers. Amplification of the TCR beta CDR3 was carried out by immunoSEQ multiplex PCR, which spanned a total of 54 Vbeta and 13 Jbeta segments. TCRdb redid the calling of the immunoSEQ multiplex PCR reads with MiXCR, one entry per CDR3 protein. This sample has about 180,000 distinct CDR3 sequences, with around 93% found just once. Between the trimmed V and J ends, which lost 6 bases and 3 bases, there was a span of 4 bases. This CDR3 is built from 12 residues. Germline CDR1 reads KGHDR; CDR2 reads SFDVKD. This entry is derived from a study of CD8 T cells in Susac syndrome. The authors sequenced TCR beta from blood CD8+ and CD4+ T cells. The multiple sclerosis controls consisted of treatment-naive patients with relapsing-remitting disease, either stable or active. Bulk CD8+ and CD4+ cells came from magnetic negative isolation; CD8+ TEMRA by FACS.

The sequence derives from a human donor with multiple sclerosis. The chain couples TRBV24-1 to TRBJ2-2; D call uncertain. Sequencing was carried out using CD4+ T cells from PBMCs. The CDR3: CATSRYTGELFF. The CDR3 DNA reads TGTGCCACCAGTAGGTACACCGGGGAGCTGTTTTTT.